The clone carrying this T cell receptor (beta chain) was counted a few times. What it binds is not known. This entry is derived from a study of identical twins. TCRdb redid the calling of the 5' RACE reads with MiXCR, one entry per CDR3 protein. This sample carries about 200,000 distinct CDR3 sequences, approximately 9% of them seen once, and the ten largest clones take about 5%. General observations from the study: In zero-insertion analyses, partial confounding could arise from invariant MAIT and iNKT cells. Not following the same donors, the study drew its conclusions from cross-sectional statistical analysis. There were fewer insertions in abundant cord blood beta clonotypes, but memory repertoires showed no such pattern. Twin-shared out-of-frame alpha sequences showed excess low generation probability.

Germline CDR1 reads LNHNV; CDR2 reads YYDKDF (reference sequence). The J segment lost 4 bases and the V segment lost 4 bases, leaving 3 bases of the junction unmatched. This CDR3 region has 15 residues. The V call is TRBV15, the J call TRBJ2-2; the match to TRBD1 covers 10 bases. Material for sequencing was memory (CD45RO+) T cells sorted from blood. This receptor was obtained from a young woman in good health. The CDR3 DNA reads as TGTGCCACCAGCAAAAGACAGGGGGCCACCGGGGAGCTGTTTTTT. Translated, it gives CATSKRQGATGELFF.